The 13 T cell receptor beta chains in this list originate from one sample, sequenced in a study of shared clonotypes between healthy human individuals. Data came from immunoSEQ multiplex PCR; TCRdb stores just in-frame clones and leaves some out. The profile shows over a million clones, approximately 97% of them singletons. Material for sequencing was naive CD4+ T cells sorted from blood. Indicated subset: CD45RA+ positively selected. The source is a man in his thirties or forties in good health.

The chain couples TRBV27 to TRBJ1-2; TRBD1 aligns across 7 bases. This CDR3 spans 14 amino acids. The ends lost 8 bases at V and 1 base at J; junction bases unmatched: 7. In germline, CDR1 is MNHEY, CDR2 SMNVEV (reference sequence). This chain's CDR3 is CASAGTAHNYGYTF. CDR3 nucleotide sequence: TGTGCCAGCGCAGGGACAGCTCATAACTATGGCTACACCTTC.

Concerning this clone: Other DNA sequences in the sample encode the same CDR3. The chain couples TRBV5-1 to TRBJ2-7; D is uncertain. Germline CDR1 reads SGHRS; CDR2 reads YFSETQ. V lost 2 bases and J lost 0, with 0 bases in between. The CDR3 sequence is 11 residues long. CDR3 nucleotide sequence: TGCGCCAGCAGCTTCTCCTACGAGCAGTACTTC. Protein product: CASSFSYEQYF.

The chain recombines TRBV15 with TRBJ2-1; D remains ambiguous. CDR3 length equals 15 residues. Per germline, CDR1 LNHNV and CDR2 YYDKDF (reference sequence). The V gene lost 3 bases and the J gene lost 0 bases, with 9 bases spanning the gap. CDR3 region: CATSSNFNSYNEQFF. The CDR3 region has the DNA TGTGCCACCAGCAGCAACTTTAACTCCTACAATGAGCAGTTCTTC.

The rearrangement uses TRBV5-4 and TRBJ1-4, with D possibly TRBD1 on 5 matching bases. V was pared by 4 bases and J by 5 bases, with 15 bases between. Germline V lookup: CDR1 SGHNT, CDR2 YYREEE (reference sequence). The CDR3 runs 15 residues. The CDR3 is CASSLGGGTNEKLFF. The DNA of the CDR3 is TGTGCCAGCAGCCTGGGGGGGGGTACAAATGAAAAACTGTTTTTT.

The rearrangement links TRBV11-2 to TRBJ2-4, with unresolved D. CDR3 length: 13 residues. The germline V gene encodes CDR1 SGHAT and CDR2 FQNNGV. V lost 5 bases and J 3 bases, leaving 8 bases between the germline ends. CDR3: CASSTPFKNIQYF. CDR3 bases: TGTGCCAGCAGCACACCTTTCAAAAACATTCAGTACTTC.

This chain connects TRBV18 to TRBJ2-7; D perhaps matches TRBD1 (5 bases). CDR1 and CDR2 (germline): KGHSH, LQKENI. This CDR3 region has 17 residues. Trimming pared 4 bases from V and 2 bases from J, leaving 21 bases between. CDR3 DNA: TGTGCCAGCTCACAGCTCCCAAACTCAGGGATGGCCTACGAGCAGTACTTC. It yields the protein CASSQLPNSGMAYEQYF.

The rearrangement joins TRBV5-5 to TRBJ2-4; no clear D. CDR1 is SGHKS, CDR2 YYEKEE, per germline (reference sequence). The CDR3 runs to 12 residues. Trimming shortened V by 3 bases and J by 15 bases, and 16 bases separated the two germline ends. The CDR3 sequence is CASSSEGPVGYF. The CDR3 nucleotides are TGTGCCAGCAGCTCCGAAGGACCCGTAGGGTACTTC.

The rearrangement uses TRBV2 and TRBJ2-3, with 9 positions matching TRBD2. With 6 bases clipped from V and 5 bases from J, the junction kept 9 bases outside the gene matches. The CDR3 has 15 residues. Germline-derived CDR1 and CDR2 are SNHLY and FYNNEI. Written as DNA, the CDR3 is TGTGCCAGCAGGGTTAGCGGGAGTTCGTTAGATACGCAGTATTTT. This codes for CASRVSGSSLDTQYF.

J is TRBJ2-3 and V is TRBV5-6; 8 nucleotides agree with TRBD2. Unmatched junction bases numbered 8, after V lost 4 bases and J lost 1 base. This CDR3 is built from 16 residues. Germline CDR1 reads SGHDT; CDR2 reads YYEEEE. In DNA form, the CDR3 reads TGTGCCAGCAGCGCCGACCGCGGGAGGCGCACAGATACGCAGTATTTT. As protein: CASSADRGRRTDTQYF.

The V call is TRBV19, the J call TRBJ1-1; D is possibly TRBD1 (5 bases). CDR1 LNHDA and CDR2 SQIVND come from the germline V gene (reference sequence). Trimming took 5 bases from V and 12 from J, leaving 22 bases between them. This CDR3 spans 14 amino acids. The CDR3 DNA reads as TGTGCCAGTAGTGCCTCTGGGGGTGGGAACCCCCCTTTCTTT. Residues: CASSASGGGNPPFF.

V usage is TRBV6-5 and J usage is TRBJ2-7; 7 positions agree with TRBD1. J lost 0 bases, V lost 6 bases, and 2 bases had no gene match. The CDR3 sequence is 13 residues long. Looked up from germline, CDR1 is MNHEY and CDR2 is SVGAGI. The CDR3 is CASRWTGSYEQYF. The CDR3 region has the DNA TGTGCCAGCAGATGGACAGGCTCCTACGAGCAGTACTTC.

The genes are TRBV30 and TRBJ1-1; the D is unclear. Germline values: CDR1 GTSNPN, CDR2 SVGIG (reference sequence). CDR3 length: 11 residues. Between the trimmed V and J ends, which lost 5 bases and 4 bases, there was a span of 8 bases. Here the CDR3 reads CAWLKSTEAFF. CDR3 bases: TGTGCCTGGCTAAAGAGCACTGAAGCTTTCTTT.

This rearrangement joins TRBV25-1 to TRBJ2-1; the match to TRBD2 covers 8 bases. The CDR3 is 17 amino acids. The V gene end was trimmed by 5 bases and the J gene end by 3 bases; junction bases not matched to a gene: 12. Germline V CDR1 and CDR2: MGHDK, SYGVNS. As DNA, the CDR3 is TGTGCCAGCAGTCCCTTGGGAAGCGGGAGCTACTACAATGAGCAGTTCTTC. Translated: CASSPLGSGSYYNEQFF.